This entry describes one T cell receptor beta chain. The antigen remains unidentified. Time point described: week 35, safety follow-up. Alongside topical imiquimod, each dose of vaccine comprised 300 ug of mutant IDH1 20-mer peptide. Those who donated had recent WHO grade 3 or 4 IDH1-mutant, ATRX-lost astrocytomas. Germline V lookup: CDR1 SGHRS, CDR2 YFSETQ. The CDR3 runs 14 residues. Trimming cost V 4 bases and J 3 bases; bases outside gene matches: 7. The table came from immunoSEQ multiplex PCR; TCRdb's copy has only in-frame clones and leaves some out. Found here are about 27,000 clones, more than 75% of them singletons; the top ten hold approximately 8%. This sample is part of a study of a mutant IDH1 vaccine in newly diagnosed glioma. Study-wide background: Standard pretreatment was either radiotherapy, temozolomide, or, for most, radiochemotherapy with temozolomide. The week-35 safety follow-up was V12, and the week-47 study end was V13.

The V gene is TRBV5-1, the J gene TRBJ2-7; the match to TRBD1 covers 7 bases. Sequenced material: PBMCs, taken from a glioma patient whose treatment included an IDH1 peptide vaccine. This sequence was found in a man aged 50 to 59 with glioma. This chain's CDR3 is CASSADRSSYEQYF. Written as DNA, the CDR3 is TGCGCCAGCAGCGCGGACAGGTCGAGCTACGAGCAGTACTTC.